The 18 T cell receptor beta chains reported below all come from one sample, sequenced in a study of blood T cell repertoires in COVID-19. This table comes from immunoSEQ multiplex PCR, and its TCRdb copy is limited to in-frame clones, with some not included. The sample shows around 190,000 clones, 79% of them seen only once. Sequencing used peripheral blood. The receptors were gathered from a woman between 35 and 50 years old with COVID-19, enrolled during active disease.

This clone occurred a few times. The chain joins TRBV7-2 to TRBJ2-3; D gene uncertain. This CDR3 has 13 amino acids. Germline assignment: CDR1 SGHTA and CDR2 FQGNSA. The V and J ends lost 8 bases and 2 bases respectively, with 11 bases between them. CDR3 bases: TGTGCCAGCTTGAGGCGGTACACAGATACGCAGTATTTT. It specifies CASLRRYTDTQYF.

V is TRBV7-6 and J is TRBJ2-1; 8 positions agree with TRBD2. Germline CDR1 is SGHVS and CDR2 is FNYEAQ. V lost 5 bases to trimming and J lost 7 bases; unmatched junction nucleotides: 10. CDR3 length equals 15 residues. The CDR3 reads CASSRPSGSGNEQFF. DNA of the CDR3: TGTGCCAGCAGCCGACCCAGCGGGAGTGGAAATGAGCAGTTCTTC.

The rearrangement links TRBV9 to TRBJ2-1; TRBD2 matches 9 bases. V shed 4 bases, J shed 3 bases, and the junction held 8 bases outside the gene matches. The CDR3 has 16 amino acids. Per the germline V gene, CDR1 is SGDLS and CDR2 is YYNGEE. CDR3 sequence (DNA): TGTGCCAGCAGCCCTCGGGGGCGGGGGGGCTACAATGAGCAGTTCTTC. It encodes CASSPRGRGGYNEQFF.

This clone was detected only a few times. The chain joins TRBV7-3 to TRBJ2-2; no clear D gene. CDR3 size: 14 residues. V lost 0 bases to trimming and J lost 7 bases, with 9 bases between them. Germline CDR1 and CDR2: SGHTA and FQGTGA. This CDR3 reads CASSLTRRGGELFF. DNA of the CDR3: TGTGCCAGCAGCTTAACCCGGAGAGGCGGGGAGCTGTTTTTT. Full variable domain (remainder filled in from reference TRBV7-3 and TRBJ2-2): GAGVSQTPSNKVTEKGKYVELRCDPISGHTALYWYRQSLGQGPEFLIYFQGTGAADDSGLPNDRFFAVRPEGSVSTLKIQRTERGDSAVYLCASSLTRRGGELFFGEGSRLTVL.

This rearrangement joins TRBV30 to TRBJ1-5; 9 bases agree with TRBD1. Germline CDR1 is GTSNPN and CDR2 is SVGIG (reference sequence). The CDR3 loop spans 13 amino acids. Trimming at V came to 5 bases and at J to 4 bases, leaving 3 bases not matched to a gene. The CDR3 loop reads CAWRQGENQPQHF. The CDR3 DNA sequence: TGTGCCTGGCGACAGGGGGAGAATCAGCCCCAGCATTTT.

Note on this clone: The sample has other DNA sequences that encode this CDR3 too. The chain employs TRBV2 and TRBJ1-5; 9 bases line up with TRBD1. The CDR3 is 13 amino acids. CDR1 and CDR2 from the germline V gene are SNHLY and FYNNEI. V lost 6 bases, J lost 5 bases, and 2 bases stayed unmatched. Here the CDR3 DNA reads TGTGCCAGCAGCCGGGACAGGGATCAGCCCCAGCATTTT. It codes for CASSRDRDQPQHF.

This clone has only a few counts. The genes are TRBV25-1 and TRBJ1-5, with D possibly being TRBD1 (6 bases). Germline V CDR1 and CDR2: MGHDK, SYGVNS. The length of the CDR3 is 14 residues. The germline V and J ends were trimmed by 2 bases and 5 bases, with 10 bases remaining between them. The CDR3 coding sequence is TGTGCCAGCAGTGAAACAGGGTACTATCAGCCCCAGCATTTT. This encodes CASSETGYYQPQHF.

The CDR3 sequence is CASSLGGGRGLSYGYTF. The CDR3 bases are TGTGCCAGCAGCTTAGGCGGCGGCAGGGGGCTCAGCTATGGCTACACCTTC. The chain employs TRBV7-8 and TRBJ1-2, with 8 bases identical to TRBD1. V dropped 1 base and J dropped 4; count of bases not matched to a gene: 11. Germline V gives CDR1 SGHVS, CDR2 FQNEAQ. The CDR3 is made up of 17 amino acids.

V is TRBV3-1 (or the pseudogene TRBV3-2) and J is TRBJ2-1; 10 nucleotides agree with TRBD2. With V trimmed by 4 bases and J by 7 bases, 13 bases remained unmatched. This CDR3 contains 17 residues. Germline-derived CDR1 and CDR2 are LGHDT and YNNKEL (reference sequence). CDR3 DNA: TGTGCCAGCAGCCCCTCCCAGCGGGAGGGCAGGTGGAATGAGCAGTTCTTC. Translation gives CASSPSQREGRWNEQFF.

This sequence joins TRBV6-4 and TRBJ1-1; maybe TRBD1 (6 bases). V dropped 0 bases and J dropped 4 bases, with 15 bases sitting between them. Germline CDR1 reads MRHNA; CDR2 reads SNTAGT. The CDR3 loop spans 16 amino acids. The CDR3 loop is CASSDSYQGIVTEAFF. The CDR3 nucleotides read TGTGCCAGCAGTGACTCGTACCAGGGGATAGTCACTGAAGCTTTCTTT.

The V and J genes are TRBV13 and TRBJ2-5, with a tentative D call TRBD2 (5 bases). Trimming cost V 4 bases and J 2 bases, with 8 bases left between them. Looked up from germline, CDR1 is PRHDT and CDR2 is FYEKMQ (reference sequence). There are 13 residues in the CDR3. This chain's CDR3 is CASSSTSQETQYF. In nucleotides, the CDR3 is TGTGCCAGCAGCTCCACTAGTCAAGAGACCCAGTACTTC.

J is TRBJ2-3 and V is TRBV7-9; D may be TRBD1 (6 bases). CDR3 length: 14 residues. V was trimmed by 5 bases and J by 10 bases, leaving 19 bases between them. Germline CDR1 reads SEHNR; CDR2 reads FQNEAQ (reference sequence). The CDR3 loop reads CASSLNQGRWSQYF. In DNA, the CDR3 is TGTGCCAGCAGCCTGAACCAGGGGCGGTGGTCGCAGTATTTT.

The rearrangement uses TRBV6-4 and TRBJ1-6; D is perhaps TRBD1 (6 bases). The V end lost 4 bases, the J end lost 5 bases, and 9 bases lay between the germline ends. The CDR3 totals 14 residues. Germline values: CDR1 MRHNA, CDR2 SNTAGT. This CDR3 reads CASSGTGNNSPLHF. CDR3 DNA: TGTGCCAGCAGTGGTACAGGGAATAATTCACCCCTCCACTTT.

The genes are TRBV19 and TRBJ2-3, with D possibly matching TRBD1 (6 bases). There are 13 residues in the CDR3. Germline V gene lookup returns CDR1 LNHDA and CDR2 SQIVND (reference sequence). V dropped 6 bases and J dropped 7 bases, with 14 bases sitting between them. In DNA, the CDR3 is TGTGCCAGTAGCCCCACTACAGGGAATACGCAGTATTTT. The encoded protein is CASSPTTGNTQYF.

J is TRBJ2-5 and V is TRBV5-1; a possible D gene is TRBD1 (5 bases). The length of the CDR3 is 15 residues. V shed 0 bases and J shed 2 bases, with 11 bases lying between them. CDR1 and CDR2 from the germline V gene are SGHRS and YFSETQ. The CDR3 DNA reads TGCGCCAGCAGCTTGGCCTTGGGGCTTCAAGAGACCCAGTACTTC. Its translation is CASSLALGLQETQYF.

There are many counts of this clone. J is TRBJ1-1 and V is TRBV6-5; D might be TRBD1 (5 bases). The CDR3 covers 14 residues. Trimming took off 7 bases at V and 5 bases at J, with 17 bases between the two ends. Germline CDR1 MNHEY, CDR2 SVGAGI. In DNA, the CDR3 is TGTGCCAGCACCACAGGTTGGGGGGGAACTGAAGCTTTCTTT. It codes for CASTTGWGGTEAFF.

This rearrangement joins TRBV6-2 or TRBV6-3 to TRBJ1-1; 7 bases map to TRBD1. This CDR3 comprises 19 residues. CDR1 and CDR2 from the germline V gene are MNHEY and SVGEGT. Trimming took 6 bases from V and 0 from J; bases not matched to a gene: 19. CDR3 nucleotide sequence: TGTGCCAGCAGCCAGCCGGGGGGGGACAGCATACGAATGAACACTGAAGCTTTCTTT. The encoded protein is CASSQPGGDSIRMNTEAFF.

This clone was counted once. This chain links TRBV27 with TRBJ1-1; perhaps TRBD1 as D (6 bases). This CDR3 region has 17 residues. Per the germline V gene, CDR1 is MNHEY and CDR2 is SMNVEV (reference sequence). V lost 4 bases, J lost 1 base, and 19 bases lay in between. The CDR3 coding sequence is TGTGCCAGCAGTTCCCCTATTAATAAGGGACAGAACACTGAAGCTTTCTTT. Its translation is CASSSPINKGQNTEAFF.